This TCR beta chain derives from a study of CD8 T cells in ankylosing spondylitis. Whole-study findings and limits: Some of these motif variants have turned up before, in reports on reactive arthritis synovial fluid and blood. A TCR beta motif made of about 8 highly homologous variants seemed typical of ankylosing spondylitis blood.

The CDR3 consists of 16 residues. CDR1 and CDR2 (germline): SGHDT, YYEEEE. V gave up 3 bases and J gave up 3 bases, with 17 bases separating them. Quantitative molecular-barcoded 5'-RACE generated the TCR beta libraries. TCRdb processed the 5' RACE reads anew with MiXCR; each CDR3 protein has one entry. This table has around 90,000 distinct CDR3 sequences, 27% appearing once. Only a few counts were recorded for this clonotype. As yet, its antigen is unknown. The sequenced material came from blood, either unsorted or a sorted T cell fraction (not recorded which). The TCR was taken from a male donor with ankylosing spondylitis or in good health (not recorded which). The chain recombines TRBV5-6 with TRBJ2-3, with D uncertain. CDR3 DNA: TGTGCCAGCAGCTCCTTAATGGTTAGGGTTACAGATACGCAGTATTTT. Protein sequence: CASSSLMVRVTDTQYF.